Listed below are T cell receptor beta chains from one sample, sequenced in a study of blood T cell repertoires in COVID-19. Generated by immunoSEQ multiplex PCR, the TCRdb table keeps only in-frame clones and is missing some. The repertoire has about 230,000 clones, 87% of them found once; the top ten carry over 9.5%. Sequences were obtained from peripheral blood. These receptors originate from a woman between 18 and 29 years old who had recovered from COVID-19. The CDR3 runs from the conserved cysteine through the conserved F or W. D genes are given only for firm matches. Clone size appears in some rows only: once, few, many, or a class for an expanded clone.

abundance	v_gene	j_gene	d_gene	CDR3nt	CDR3aa
few	TRBV6-1	TRBJ1-3	-	TGTGCCAGCAGTGAACGTACTGGAAACACCATATATTTT	CASSERTGNTIYF
-	TRBV9	TRBJ2-7	TRBD2	TGTGCCAGCAGCGTAGAGGGCGGGAGCTCCTACGAGCAGTACTTC	CASSVEGGSSYEQYF
-	TRBV5-1	TRBJ1-6	-	TGCGCCAGCAGCTCAGAATGGGGGCAGGGGTATAATTCACCCCTCCACTTT	CASSSEWGQGYNSPLHF
-	TRBV5-1	TRBJ1-4	-	TGCGCCAGCAGCTTCCCAGGTGGAGAAAAACTGTTTTTT	CASSFPGGEKLFF
few	TRBV7-9	TRBJ1-2	-	TGTGCCAGCAGCTCATACACTAACTATGGCTACACCTTC	CASSSYTNYGYTF
-	TRBV19	TRBJ1-5	-	TGTGCCAGTAGTATCCCTTATCAGCCCCAGCATTTT	CASSIPYQPQHF
-	TRBV6-6	TRBJ1-2	-	TGTGCCAGCAGTTTACAGGGTACCTATGGCTACACCTTC	CASSLQGTYGYTF
once	TRBV5-6	TRBJ1-5	-	TGTGCCAGCAGCGGCGGCCCGGGCAATCAGCCCCAGCATTTT	CASSGGPGNQPQHF
-	TRBV19	TRBJ1-5	-	TGTGCCAGTAGTATAGATCTAAGAAGGCCCCAGCATTTT	CASSIDLRRPQHF
-	TRBV4-3	TRBJ2-7	-	TGCGCCAGCAGCCAAGGGGTGGGGGCGGTCAACGAGCAGTACTTC	CASSQGVGAVNEQYF
-	TRBV15	TRBJ2-3	TRBD2	TGTGCCACCAGAACCGCGGGAGATTTTTCGGATACGCAGTATTTT	CATRTAGDFSDTQYF
-	TRBV11-3	TRBJ2-1	TRBD2	TGTGCCAGCGCTAAGACCCGGGAGGTTTACAATGAGCAGTTCTTC	CASAKTREVYNEQFF
-	TRBV4-1	TRBJ1-1	TRBD1	TGCGCCAGCAGCCAAGAGGACAGGATGAACACTGAAGCTTTCTTT	CASSQEDRMNTEAFF
few	TRBV4-2	TRBJ2-7	-	TGTGCCAGCAGCCAAGATAGGGGGACGGAGCAGTACTTC	CASSQDRGTEQYF
-	TRBV7-9	TRBJ2-7	-	TGTGCCAGCAGCTTAGTCTCCGACAGGAGCTACGAGCAGTACTTC	CASSLVSDRSYEQYF
-	TRBV4-3	TRBJ1-1	-	TGCGCCAGCAGCCATCGGGGGGCTGAAGCTTTCTTT	CASSHRGAEAFF
-	TRBV10-3	TRBJ2-3	-	TGTGCCATCAGTGAGTCGATCGTTCGGACTACAAGCACAGATACGCAGTATTTT	CAISESIVRTTSTDTQYF
-	TRBV29-1	TRBJ2-1	TRBD2	TGCAGCGTTGAAACTAGCGGGAGGGGAAATGAGCAGTTCTTC	CSVETSGRGNEQFF
-	TRBV5-4	TRBJ2-1	-	TGTGCCAGCAGCTTGTACAGGGAAGGAAGGGATGAGCAGTTCTTC	CASSLYREGRDEQFF
few	TRBV3-1/TRBV3-2	TRBJ1-2	-	TGTGCCAGCAGCCTCGGAGCCTATGGCTACACCTTC	CASSLGAYGYTF
-	TRBV5-1	TRBJ2-3	-	TGCGCCAGCAGCTGGCCGGGGGAAGATACGCAGTATTTT	CASSWPGEDTQYF
once	TRBV11-2	TRBJ2-7	-	TGTGCCAGCAGCTTAGACAGGGTTGAGCAGTACTTC	CASSLDRVEQYF
-	TRBV7-2	TRBJ2-3	-	TGTGCCAGCAGCTTAGATCTAGCCGGGTCTACGCAGTATTTT	CASSLDLAGSTQYF